This record looks at one T cell receptor (beta chain) sequence and its context. TCR beta CDR3 regions were amplified from RNA. HTBI primers drove first-round RT-PCR of the TCR CDR3. TCRdb redid the calling of the multiplex PCR reads with MiXCR, one entry per CDR3 protein. Of 300,000 or so distinct CDR3 sequences listed, roughly 18% were seen once; the top ten hold less than 65%. The data originate from a study of T cells in Graves' hyperthyroidism and ophthalmopathy. The CDR3 sequence is 14 residues long. From germline, CDR1 is SQVTM and CDR2 ANQGSEA. The V and J ends lost 2 bases and 1 base respectively, with 11 bases between them.

V is TRBV29-1 and J is TRBJ2-5; D may correspond to TRBD1 or TRBD2 (5 bases each). This TCR was recovered from a woman aged 45-65 years with Graves' hyperthyroidism. The sample was blood. As DNA, the CDR3 is TGCAGCGTTGAATACGGGACCCGCCAAGAGACCCAGTACTTC. Amino acids: CSVEYGTRQETQYF.